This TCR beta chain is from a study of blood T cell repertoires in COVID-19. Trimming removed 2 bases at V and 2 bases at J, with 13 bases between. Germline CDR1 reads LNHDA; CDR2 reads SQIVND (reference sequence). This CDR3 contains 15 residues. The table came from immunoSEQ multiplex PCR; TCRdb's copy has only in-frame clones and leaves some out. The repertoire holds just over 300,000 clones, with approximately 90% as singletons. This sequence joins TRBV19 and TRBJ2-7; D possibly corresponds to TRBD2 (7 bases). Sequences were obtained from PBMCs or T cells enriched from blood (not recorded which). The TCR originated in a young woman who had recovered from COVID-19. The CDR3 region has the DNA TGTGCCAGTAGTATATCGCGGGGGCGGACCTACGAGCAGTACTTC. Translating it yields CASSISRGRTYEQYF.